The 16 T cell receptor beta chains listed next were all sequenced from one sample in a study of beta chain features in type 1 diabetes. Notes on the study in general: Significant though moderate, a shortening of TCRB CDR3s appeared in all four CD4+ subsets of Type 1 diabetes patients.

The sequenced template was cDNA made from the entire isolated RNA. Repertoires were generated with immunoSEQ multiplex PCR, while TCRdb's copy carries only in-frame clones and drops some. This table holds approximately 150,000 clones, roughly an eighth found once. These receptors have no identified antigens. Sequenced input: central memory CD4+ T cells from blood. The source of these receptors is a man aged 18 to 29 with type 1 diabetes.

The sample holds a few counts of this clone. The chain has TRBV20-1 and TRBJ2-7; D unresolved. Germline V CDR1 and CDR2: DFQATT, SNEGSKA (reference sequence). Trimming stripped 7 bases from V and 2 bases from J, with 9 bases between. The CDR3 is 11 amino acids. CDR3 coding DNA: TGCAGTGGCAAGAGGACCTACGAGCAGTACTTC. It specifies CSGKRTYEQYF.

The chain uses TRBV7-9 and TRBJ1-1; D not resolved. V lost 1 base, J lost 10 bases, and 4 bases lay in between. This CDR3 contains 10 residues. Germline V CDR1 and CDR2: SEHNR, FQNEAQ (reference sequence). CDR3 protein: CASSLGRAFF. In DNA, the CDR3 is TGTGCCAGCAGCTTAGGAAGAGCTTTCTTT.

J is TRBJ2-7 and V is TRBV6-6, with 11 bases fitting TRBD1. Germline lookup yields CDR1 MNHNY and CDR2 SVGAGI (reference sequence). This CDR3 has 15 amino acids. Trimming cost V 6 bases and J 7 bases; bases outside gene matches: 11. Written as DNA, the CDR3 is TGTGCCAGCAGCAAAGGGACAGGGGGTGTACGGGAGCAGTACTTC. Protein: CASSKGTGGVREQYF.

This clone showed up just a few times. The chain has TRBV27 and TRBJ2-1; D perhaps matches TRBD2 (6 bases). Germline V gives CDR1 MNHEY, CDR2 SMNVEV (reference sequence). The V gene lost 5 bases and the J gene lost 3 bases, with 14 bases spanning the gap. CDR3 length: 15 amino acids. Here the CDR3 reads CASSLSGRYYNEQFF. CDR3 in DNA: TGTGCCAGCAGTCTGAGCGGGCGCTACTACAATGAGCAGTTCTTC.

The V call is TRBV4-2, the J call TRBJ2-7; D gene ambiguous. Germline V gives CDR1 LGHNA, CDR2 YNFKEQ. Trimming took off 0 bases at V and 0 bases at J, with 12 bases between the two ends. The CDR3 is made up of 16 amino acids. CDR3 residues: CASSQDSSLGSYEQYF. CDR3 nucleotide sequence: TGTGCCAGCAGCCAAGATTCATCCCTAGGCTCCTACGAGCAGTACTTC.

There are a few counts of this clone. V is TRBV29-1 and J is TRBJ2-1; no clear D. Germline CDR1 SQVTM, CDR2 ANQGSEA. This CDR3 comprises 13 residues. The ends were cut back, 5 bases at V and 5 bases at J, with 13 bases in the middle. This CDR3 reads CSVTRASDNEQFF. The CDR3 bases are TGCAGCGTTACGAGAGCGAGCGACAATGAGCAGTTCTTC.

The rearrangement joins TRBV5-1 to TRBJ2-5, with 8 bases fitting TRBD1. CDR3 size: 14 residues. Unmatched junction bases numbered 5, after V lost 4 bases and J lost 3 bases. Germline CDR1 and CDR2: SGHRS and YFSETQ. CDR3 region: CASSVGQAKETQYF. As DNA, the CDR3 is TGCGCCAGCAGCGTGGGACAGGCCAAAGAGACCCAGTACTTC. The whole variable domain, remainder taken from reference TRBV5-1 and TRBJ2-5, is KAGVTQTPRYLIKTRGQQVTLSCSPISGHRSVSWYQQTPGQGLQFLFEYFSETQRNKGNFPGRFSGRQFSNSRSEMNVSTLELGDSALYLCASSVGQAKETQYFGPGTRLLVL.

This clone occurred a few times. The CDR3 is CASSYSTSGAHEQFF. The CDR3 region has the DNA TGTGCCAGCAGTTACTCGACTAGCGGGGCCCATGAGCAGTTCTTC. The genes are TRBV6-5 and TRBJ2-1, with 11 bases fitting TRBD2. CDR3 length: 15 amino acids. CDR1 and CDR2 from the germline V gene are MNHEY and SVGAGI. V lost 0 bases, J lost 8 bases, and 3 bases stayed unmatched.

CDR3 sequence: CASSPGDRRYEQYF. The CDR3 nucleotides read TGTGCCAGCTCCCCGGGGGACAGGCGCTACGAGCAGTACTTC. This chain connects TRBV18 to TRBJ2-7; 8 bases are a match to TRBD1. The J segment lost 3 bases and the V segment lost 6 bases, leaving 7 bases of the junction unmatched. The CDR3 is made up of 14 amino acids. Germline V CDR1 and CDR2: KGHSH, LQKENI.

This clone appeared a few times. The chain uses TRBV2 and TRBJ2-5; possible D gene TRBD1, 6 bases. The CDR3 consists of 14 residues. CDR1 is SNHLY, CDR2 FYNNEI, per germline. The germline V and J ends were trimmed by 6 bases and 1 base, with 12 bases remaining between them. CDR3 sequence: CASSLGQPQETQYF. In DNA form, the CDR3 reads TGTGCCAGCAGCCTCGGACAGCCCCAAGAGACCCAGTACTTC.

In this sample, this clone turned up a few times. This chain connects TRBV14 to TRBJ1-3; D is unresolved. This CDR3 comprises 15 residues. V was clipped by 1 base and J by 3 bases, with 10 bases between them. Germline V gene data show CDR1 as SGHDN and CDR2 as FVKESK. The CDR3 reads CASSQVGVYGNTIYF. The CDR3 DNA sequence: TGTGCCAGCAGCCAAGTTGGGGTGTATGGAAACACCATATATTTT.

The rearrangement uses TRBV28 and TRBJ1-6, with TRBD1 as a possible D gene (5 bases). Looked up from germline, CDR1 is MDHEN and CDR2 is SYDVKM. The ends were cut back, 10 bases at V and 5 bases at J, with 12 bases in the middle. CDR3 length: 13 residues. The CDR3, as DNA: TGTGCCACTACGCAGGGAAATAATTCACCCCTCCACTTT. Its protein is CATTQGNNSPLHF.

Only a few counts were recorded for this clone. Within the sample, other DNA sequences also encode this same CDR3. The chain uses TRBV7-9 and TRBJ1-2; no firm D call. The CDR3 totals 10 residues. Germline CDR1 reads SEHNR; CDR2 reads FQNEAQ (reference sequence). The V end lost 8 bases, the J end lost 6 bases, and 7 bases lay between the germline ends. The CDR3 DNA reads as TGTGCCAGCGGCACAAATGGCTACACCTTC. Amino acids: CASGTNGYTF.

A few counts support this clone. The chain combines TRBV11-2 with TRBJ2-1; D perhaps matches TRBD2 (5 bases). The CDR3 is made up of 15 amino acids. The ends were cut back, 0 bases at V and 6 bases at J, with 12 bases in the middle. The germline CDR1 and CDR2 sequences are SGHAT and FQNNGV. This chain's CDR3 is CASSLESGRANEQFF. As DNA, the CDR3 is TGTGCCAGCAGCTTAGAATCGGGAAGGGCCAATGAGCAGTTCTTC.

V usage is TRBV7-2 and J usage is TRBJ2-5; D uncertain. Germline CDR1 is SGHTA and CDR2 is FQGNSA. Trimming cost V 1 base and J 2 bases, with 8 bases left between them. CDR3 length: 14 amino acids. The CDR3 DNA reads TGTGCCAGCAGCTTAGGGACCCTACAAGAGACCCAGTACTTC. Its protein product is CASSLGTLQETQYF.

The chain carries TRBV14 and TRBJ2-3, with D possibly TRBD2 on 5 matching bases. The V end lost 5 bases, the J end lost 4 bases, and 16 bases lay between the germline ends. The germline V gene has CDR1 SGHDN and CDR2 FVKESK. The CDR3 totals 15 residues. CDR3 bases: TGTGCCAGCAGCTTCCGGGGTCCTGAGGCAGATACGCAGTATTTT. Translating it yields CASSFRGPEADTQYF. The full variable domain, in which reference TRBV14 and TRBJ2-3 provide the parts outside the CDR3, is EAGVTQFPSHSVIEKGQTVTLRCDPISGHDNLYWYRRVMGKEIKFLLHFVKESKQDESGMPNNRFLAERTGGTYSTLKVQPAELEDSGVYFCASSFRGPEADTQYFGPGTRLTVL.